This TCR beta chain was obtained from a study of identical twins. General study results and limits: Within cord blood, abundant beta clonotypes carried fewer insertions, but memory repertoires showed no such trend. Out-of-frame beta chain sequences displayed weaker excess sharing between twins.

Note on this clonotype: The antigen remains undetermined.

Trimming shortened V by 0 bases and J by 8 bases, and 12 bases separated the two germline ends. CDR3 length: 14 amino acids. Looked up from germline, CDR1 is SGDLS and CDR2 is YYNGEE. TCRdb recomputed calls from the 5' RACE reads with MiXCR, one row per CDR3 protein. The table has 300,000 to 400,000 distinct CDR3 sequences, roughly 12% seen once. These data also featured in a second study, about yellow fever vaccine responses in identical twins. From that report: On the reported evidence, twins' vaccine T cell responses seemed partly convergent and partly personalized.

This sequence joins TRBV9 and TRBJ2-1; D remains ambiguous. The sample taken for sequencing was CD8+ T cells sorted from blood. The receptor's source is a woman between 18 and 30 years old in good health. The CDR3, as DNA: TGTGCCAGCAGCGTAGAGACTGTTTGGGATGAGCAGTTCTTC. Amino acid sequence: CASSVETVWDEQFF.